The next 5 T cell receptor beta chains were all read from a single sample in a study of blood T cell repertoires in COVID-19. TCRdb's table, derived via immunoSEQ multiplex PCR, lists solely in-frame clones and lacks some. In the table there are around 160,000 clones, 80% of which are singletons. Specimen: PBMCs or T cells enriched from blood (not recorded which). Every receptor here comes from a man in his forties who had recovered from COVID-19.

This clone has only one observation. The rearrangement links TRBV10-3 to TRBJ2-5; TRBD2 is a possible D gene (5 bases). Deletions cut 4 bases from V and 4 bases from J, with 16 bases between. Germline V lookup: CDR1 ENHRY, CDR2 SYGVKD. The CDR3 consists of 15 residues. CDR3 nucleotides: TGTGCCATCAGTGTCGGCCTAGCCGTAGGAGAGACCCAGTACTTC. Encoded protein: CAISVGLAVGETQYF.

The chain combines TRBV5-8 with TRBJ2-4, with 8 bases aligning to TRBD1. V dropped 5 bases and J dropped 8; count of bases not matched to a gene: 12. There are 15 residues in the CDR3. Per the germline V gene, CDR1 is SGHTS and CDR2 is YDEGEE. The CDR3 DNA reads as TGTGCCAGCAGACTCGGTGGACAGGGTCTGGACATTCAGTACTTC. This encodes CASRLGGQGLDIQYF.

The chain links TRBV6-4 to TRBJ1-2, with TRBD1 identical over 8 bases. Germline loops: CDR1 MRHNA, CDR2 SNTAGT. The CDR3 is 15 amino acids. V shed 5 bases, J shed 2 bases, and the junction held 7 bases outside the gene matches. The CDR3 bases are TGTGCCAGCAGTCCCCGCTGGACAGGGAACTATGGCTACACCTTC. Amino acid sequence: CASSPRWTGNYGYTF.

This clone was seen a few times. This chain uses TRBV3-1 (or the pseudogene TRBV3-2) with TRBJ2-5, with D unclear. Germline CDR1 LGHDT, CDR2 YNNKEL (reference sequence). V was shortened by 1 base and J by 4 bases, with 10 bases between the two germline ends. This CDR3 contains 14 residues. The chain's CDR3 is CASSQGNLGETQYF. The CDR3 DNA reads as TGTGCCAGCAGCCAAGGTAACCTAGGAGAGACCCAGTACTTC.

V usage is TRBV3-1 (or the pseudogene TRBV3-2) and J usage is TRBJ1-2; a possible D gene is TRBD1 (5 bases). Germline V gives CDR1 LGHDT, CDR2 YNNKEL (reference sequence). V dropped 0 bases and J dropped 8 bases, with 13 bases sitting between them. This CDR3 has 14 residues. This CDR3 reads CASSQDVQGRGYTF. DNA of the CDR3: TGTGCCAGCAGCCAAGATGTGCAGGGCAGGGGCTACACCTTC.